The present T cell receptor (beta chain) was sequenced within a study of vaccination effects on CD4 cells after COVID-19 (dated 2022 in TCRdb). Regarding the study in general: Across the study, the median time from the second dose to post-vaccine sampling was 72 days (range 14 to 241). A total of approximately 9 COVID-19 convalescent patients and a handful of SARS-CoV-2-naive healthy vaccine recipients were included in the full study. Cultures from other donors in the study were sequenced with the Oncomine TCR Beta short-read assay on an Illumina iSeq 100. The study compared SARS-CoV-2 spike-specific CD4+ TCR repertoires before and after mRNA vaccination in COVID-19 convalescent patients and infection-naive vaccine recipients. What the research found in general, with its limitations: In healthy vaccine recipients, vaccine-induced clones were almost all SARS-CoV-2 mono-reactive, with only 1 of 255 cross-reactive with common cold coronaviruses. The study was limited by a small number of convalescent patients, and early post-infection timepoints were lacking. Both infection-induced and vaccine-induced clones contracted markedly at late post-vaccination timepoints, which is consistent with waning T cell responses.

This clone is characterized as medium-sized (0.01 to 0.1%). No cognate antigen has been identified for it. No much larger clone is present one base from it, and per-base qualities are unavailable. The library was produced with the immunoSEQ multiplex PCR assay. TCR beta CDR3 sequencing was performed on DNA from the cultured, isolated CD4+ T cells. In the source study's methods: Non-productive TCR sequences were discarded, and reads were trimmed to the CDR3 region, with only CDR3s of 7 or more amino acids retained. The MANAFEST web app was used to identify antigen-specific clonotypes by comparing expansion in peptide wells with expansion in reference cultures. To count as positive, a clone had to show expansion at FDR<0.05 compared with the reference and with all other wells, an odds ratio above 5, and a frequency above 0.1% in two replicate wells. A clonotype was called cross-reactive if it was significantly expanded both in SARS-CoV-2 spike wells and in at least one common cold coronavirus spike condition. CDR3 similarity was assessed by Levenshtein distance using the stringdist R package, and unrooted trees were constructed with ape in R 3.6.1. The immuneACCESS repertoire file appears here via TCRdb, limited to in-frame rearrangements. These files lack a portion of the clones; in checked studies, under half of the deficit traces to unresolved V genes, and the cause of the others is not known. The DNA gave D and trimming, while V, J and clone size come from that table. In this sample the table shows 20,000 to 30,000 clones, 73% of which occur a single time. The top ten constitute 7.8% of the sample.

In the ViraFEST assay, PBMC were stimulated with viral peptide pools, and antigen-specific CD4+ T cell clonotypes were then identified by expansion using TCR sequencing. After less than eleven days of culture, CD4+ T cells were isolated with the EasySep CD4+ T cell isolation kit. Two doses of either the BNT162b2 or the mRNA-1273 mRNA SARS-CoV-2 vaccine were administered to participants. Healthy vaccine recipients had no prior SARS-CoV-2 infection, confirmed by negative nucleocapsid antibodies before and after vaccination. Each well held two million PBMC cultured in IMDM containing around 5% human AB serum, 8.5 to 10 IU/ml IL-2 and gentamicin, along with about 10 ug/ml peptides. Half of the culture medium was replaced with fresh IL-2-containing medium on days 3 and 7. Each peptide stimulation condition was cultured in triplicate wells unless otherwise noted. Using Ficoll-Paque Plus gradient centrifugation, PBMC were separated from whole blood and then either used fresh or cryopreserved at -140C. Overlapping peptide pools spanned the spike proteins of SARS-CoV-2 and the common cold coronaviruses HCoV-NL63, HCoV-OC43 and HCoV-229E. The QIAamp micro DNA kit was used to extract genomic DNA from the cultured CD4+ T cells.

Sequenced here: CD4+ T cells from PBMCs cultured with SARS-CoV-2 spike peptides, sampled after COVID-19 vaccination. The sample's cell subset or site label, in plain terms: SARS-CoV-2 spike overlapping peptide pool stimulation. The source is a human donor who received a COVID-19 vaccine.

The DNA sequence is as follows: TGTGCCAGCAGCTTAGGGGCGGGGTCGGGAGAGACCCAGTACTTC. Translation gives CASSLGAGSGETQYF. The chain employs TRBV7-2 and TRBJ2-5, and perhaps TRBD2 as D gene, on 6 matching bases. The CDR3 has 15 amino acids, counting the end cysteine and phenylalanine. Of the read, only the CDR3 DNA is kept; its 45 bases are in frame from base 1. Via the germline V gene, CDR1 is SGHTA and CDR2 FQGNSA. V sheds 1 base and J sheds 4 bases, leaving 13 bases between their ends.